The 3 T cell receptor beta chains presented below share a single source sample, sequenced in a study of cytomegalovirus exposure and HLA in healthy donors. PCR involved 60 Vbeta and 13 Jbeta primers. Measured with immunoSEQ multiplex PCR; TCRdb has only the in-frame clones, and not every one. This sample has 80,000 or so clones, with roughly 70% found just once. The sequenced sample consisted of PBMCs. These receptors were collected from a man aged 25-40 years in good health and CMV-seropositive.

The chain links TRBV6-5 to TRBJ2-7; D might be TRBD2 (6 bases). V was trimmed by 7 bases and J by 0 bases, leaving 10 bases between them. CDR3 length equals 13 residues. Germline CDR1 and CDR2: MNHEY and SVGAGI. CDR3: CASMRDRSYEQYF. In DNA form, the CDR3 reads TGTGCCAGCATGCGGGACCGCTCCTACGAGCAGTACTTC.

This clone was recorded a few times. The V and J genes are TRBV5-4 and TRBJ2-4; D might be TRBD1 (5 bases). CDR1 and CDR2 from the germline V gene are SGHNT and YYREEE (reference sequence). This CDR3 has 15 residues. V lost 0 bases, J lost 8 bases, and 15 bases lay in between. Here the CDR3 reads CASSLANQGSDIQYF. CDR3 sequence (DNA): TGTGCCAGCAGCTTGGCCAATCAGGGTTCGGACATTCAGTACTTC.

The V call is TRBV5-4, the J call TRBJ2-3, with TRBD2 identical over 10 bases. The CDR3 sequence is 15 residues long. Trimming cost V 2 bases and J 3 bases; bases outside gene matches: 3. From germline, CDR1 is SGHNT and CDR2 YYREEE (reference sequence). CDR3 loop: CASSFGLAETDTQYF. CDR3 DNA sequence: TGTGCCAGCAGCTTCGGACTAGCGGAAACAGATACGCAGTATTTT.